This TCR beta chain originates from a study of cytomegalovirus exposure and HLA in healthy donors. General study results and limits: Confirmation in vitro established that three CMV-associated chains were specific for CMV antigens. Looking again later, the authors saw that most CMV-associated TCR beta chains seemed HLA-restricted.

PCR involved 60 Vbeta and 13 Jbeta primers. Assay: immunoSEQ multiplex PCR; the TCRdb copy retains only in-frame clones and omits some. The table lists nearly 200,000 clones, over 75% of them singletons. This clone was detected once. What it recognizes is unknown. The ends were cut back, 1 base at V and 5 bases at J, with 18 bases in the middle. The CDR3 contains 16 residues. Germline-derived CDR1 and CDR2 are MGHRA and YSYEKL. The rearrangement uses TRBV4-1 and TRBJ2-7; weak D call: TRBD2 (7 bases). The sample comprised PBMCs. This clonotype originated in a boy aged 2-15 years in good health and CMV-seronegative. This CDR3 is CASSQVRGGARHEQYF. The CDR3 DNA is TGCGCCAGCAGCCAAGTTCGTGGGGGGGCGAGGCACGAGCAGTACTTC.